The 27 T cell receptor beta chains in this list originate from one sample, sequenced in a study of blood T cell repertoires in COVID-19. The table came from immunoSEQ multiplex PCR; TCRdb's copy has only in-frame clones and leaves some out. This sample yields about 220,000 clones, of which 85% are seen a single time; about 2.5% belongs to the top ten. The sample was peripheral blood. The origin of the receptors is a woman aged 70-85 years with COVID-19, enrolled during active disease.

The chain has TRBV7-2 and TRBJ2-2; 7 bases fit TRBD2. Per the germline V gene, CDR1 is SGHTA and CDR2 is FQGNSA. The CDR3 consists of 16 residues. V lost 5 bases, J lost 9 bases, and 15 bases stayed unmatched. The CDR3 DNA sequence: TGTGCCAGCAGCGCAATAGCGGGTTTAGGAGGAAGGGAGCTGTTTTTT. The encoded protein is CASSAIAGLGGRELFF.

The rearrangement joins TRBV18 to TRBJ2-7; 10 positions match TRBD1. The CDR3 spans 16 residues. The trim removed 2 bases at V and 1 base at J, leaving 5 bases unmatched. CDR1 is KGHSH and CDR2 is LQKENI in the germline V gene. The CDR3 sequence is CASSPAGTGVSYEQYF. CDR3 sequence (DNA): TGTGCCAGCTCACCAGCAGGGACAGGGGTTTCCTACGAGCAGTACTTC.

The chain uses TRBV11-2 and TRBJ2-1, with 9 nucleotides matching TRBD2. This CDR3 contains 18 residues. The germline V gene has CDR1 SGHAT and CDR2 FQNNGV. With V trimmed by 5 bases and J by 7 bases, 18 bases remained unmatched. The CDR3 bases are TGTGCCAGCAGCCCCCCGGGGGTGGGTAGCGGGAGTCAGAATGAGCAGTTCTTC. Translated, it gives CASSPPGVGSGSQNEQFF. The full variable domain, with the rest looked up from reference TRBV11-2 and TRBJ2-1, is EAGVAQSPRYKIIEKRQSVAFWCNPISGHATLYWYQQILGQGPKLLIQFQNNGVVDDSQLPKDRFSAERLKGVDSTLKIQPAKLEDSAVYLCASSPPGVGSGSQNEQFFGPGTRLTVL.

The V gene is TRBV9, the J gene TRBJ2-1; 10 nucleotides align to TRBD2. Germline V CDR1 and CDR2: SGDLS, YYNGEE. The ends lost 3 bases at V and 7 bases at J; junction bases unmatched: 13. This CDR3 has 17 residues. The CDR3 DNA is TGTGCCAGCAGCGGACGACTCGGGACTAGCGCTTCGAATGAGCAGTTCTTC. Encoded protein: CASSGRLGTSASNEQFF.

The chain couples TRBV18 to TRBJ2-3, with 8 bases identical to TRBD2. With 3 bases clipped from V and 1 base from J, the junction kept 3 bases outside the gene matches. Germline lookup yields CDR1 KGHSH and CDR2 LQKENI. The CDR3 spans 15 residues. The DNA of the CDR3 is TGTGCCAGCTCACCTACAGCGGGGGGCACAGATACGCAGTATTTT. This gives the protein CASSPTAGGTDTQYF.

The CDR3 nucleotides read TGTGCCAGTAGTATGGGAGACAAAAAAGGAACTGAAGCTTTCTTT. As protein: CASSMGDKKGTEAFF. The V gene is TRBV19, the J gene TRBJ1-1; no firm D call. This CDR3 contains 15 residues. The V end lost 3 bases, the J end lost 5 bases, and 16 bases lay between the germline ends. Germline V gene data show CDR1 as LNHDA and CDR2 as SQIVND (reference sequence). Filled out from reference TRBV19 and TRBJ1-1, the complete variable domain reads DGGITQSPKYLFRKEGQNVTLSCEQNLNHDAMYWYRQDPGQGLRLIYYSQIVNDFQKGDIAEGYSVSREKKESFPLTVTSAQKNPTAFYLCASSMGDKKGTEAFFGQGTRLTVV.

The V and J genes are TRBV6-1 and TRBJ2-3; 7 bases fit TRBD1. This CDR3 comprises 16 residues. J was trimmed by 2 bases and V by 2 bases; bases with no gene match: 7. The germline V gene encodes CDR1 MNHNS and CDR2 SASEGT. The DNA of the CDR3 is TGTGCCAGCAGTGAAAGAAGAGGGGGCGTCACAGATACGCAGTATTTT. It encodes CASSERRGGVTDTQYF.

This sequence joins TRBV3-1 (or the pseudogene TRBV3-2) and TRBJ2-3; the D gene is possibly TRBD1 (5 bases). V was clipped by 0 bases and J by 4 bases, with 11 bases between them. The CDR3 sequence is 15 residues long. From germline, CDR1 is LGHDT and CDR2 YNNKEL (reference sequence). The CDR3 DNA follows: TGTGCCAGCAGCCAAGATCAGGACACATCAGATACGCAGTATTTT. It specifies CASSQDQDTSDTQYF.

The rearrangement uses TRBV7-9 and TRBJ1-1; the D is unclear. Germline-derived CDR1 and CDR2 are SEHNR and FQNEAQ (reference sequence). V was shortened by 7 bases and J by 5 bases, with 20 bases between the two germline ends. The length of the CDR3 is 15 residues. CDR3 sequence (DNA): TGTGCCAGCAACCCCCTAGTCAGCAAGAGGACTGAAGCTTTCTTT. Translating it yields CASNPLVSKRTEAFF.

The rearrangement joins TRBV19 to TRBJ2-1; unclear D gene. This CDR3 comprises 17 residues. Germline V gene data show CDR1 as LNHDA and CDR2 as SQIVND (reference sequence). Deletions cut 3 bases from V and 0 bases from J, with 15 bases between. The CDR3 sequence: CASSIQAWRPSYNEQFF. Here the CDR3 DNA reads TGTGCCAGTAGTATTCAAGCCTGGAGACCCTCCTACAATGAGCAGTTCTTC. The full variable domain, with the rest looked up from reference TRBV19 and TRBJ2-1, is DGGITQSPKYLFRKEGQNVTLSCEQNLNHDAMYWYRQDPGQGLRLIYYSQIVNDFQKGDIAEGYSVSREKKESFPLTVTSAQKNPTAFYLCASSIQAWRPSYNEQFFGPGTRLTVL.

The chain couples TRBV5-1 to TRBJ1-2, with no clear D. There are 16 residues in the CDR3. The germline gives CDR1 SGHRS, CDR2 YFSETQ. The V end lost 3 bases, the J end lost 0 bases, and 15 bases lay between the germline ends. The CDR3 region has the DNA TGCGCCAGCAGCTACTCCGGACCGACTACTAACTATGGCTACACCTTC. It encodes CASSYSGPTTNYGYTF.

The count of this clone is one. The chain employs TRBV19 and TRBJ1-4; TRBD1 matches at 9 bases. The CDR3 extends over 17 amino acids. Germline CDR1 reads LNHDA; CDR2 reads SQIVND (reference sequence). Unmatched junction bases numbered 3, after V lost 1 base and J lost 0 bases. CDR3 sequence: CASSIARTGATNEKLFF. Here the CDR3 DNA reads TGTGCCAGTAGTATAGCGCGGACAGGGGCAACTAATGAAAAACTGTTTTTT.

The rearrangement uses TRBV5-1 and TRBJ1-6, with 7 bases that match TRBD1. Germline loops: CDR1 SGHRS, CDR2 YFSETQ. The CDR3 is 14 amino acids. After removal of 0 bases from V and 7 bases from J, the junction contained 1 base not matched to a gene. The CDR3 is CASSLETGNSPLHF. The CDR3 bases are TGCGCCAGCAGCTTGGAGACAGGGAATTCACCCCTCCACTTT.

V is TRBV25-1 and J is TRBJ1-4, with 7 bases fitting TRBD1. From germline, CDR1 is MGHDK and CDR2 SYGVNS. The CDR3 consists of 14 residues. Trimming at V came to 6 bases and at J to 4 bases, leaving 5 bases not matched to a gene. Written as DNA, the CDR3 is TGTGCCAGCAGGGGGTGGGACAGTAATGAAAAACTGTTTTTT. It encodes CASRGWDSNEKLFF.

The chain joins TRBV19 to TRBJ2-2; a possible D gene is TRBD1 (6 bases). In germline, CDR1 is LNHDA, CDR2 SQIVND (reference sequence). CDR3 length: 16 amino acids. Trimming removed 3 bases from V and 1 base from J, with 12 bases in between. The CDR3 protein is CASSITAGVNTGELFF. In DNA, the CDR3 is TGTGCCAGTAGTATTACGGCAGGGGTGAACACCGGGGAGCTGTTTTTT.

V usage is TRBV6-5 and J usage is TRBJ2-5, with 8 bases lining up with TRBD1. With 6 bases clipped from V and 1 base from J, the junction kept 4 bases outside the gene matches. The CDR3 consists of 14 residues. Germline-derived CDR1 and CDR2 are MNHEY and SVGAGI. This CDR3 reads CASRRTGIQETQYF. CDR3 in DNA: TGTGCCAGCAGAAGGACAGGGATCCAAGAGACCCAGTACTTC.

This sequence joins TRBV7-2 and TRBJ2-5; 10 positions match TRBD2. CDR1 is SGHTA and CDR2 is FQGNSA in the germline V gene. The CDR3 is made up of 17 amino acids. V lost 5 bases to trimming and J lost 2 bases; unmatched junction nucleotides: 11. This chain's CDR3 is CASSRAHLTSGQETQYF. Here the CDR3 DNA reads TGTGCCAGCAGCCGCGCCCATTTGACTAGCGGGCAAGAGACCCAGTACTTC. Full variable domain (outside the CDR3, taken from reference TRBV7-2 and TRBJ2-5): GAGVSQSPSNKVTEKGKDVELRCDPISGHTALYWYRQSLGQGLEFLIYFQGNSAPDKSGLPSDRFSAERTGGSVSTLTIQRTQQEDSAVYLCASSRAHLTSGQETQYFGPGTRLLVL.

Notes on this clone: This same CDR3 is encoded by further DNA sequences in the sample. The CDR3 reads CASSLGQDTGELFF. CDR3 coding DNA: TGCGCCAGCAGCTTGGGCCAGGACACCGGGGAGCTGTTTTTT. The chain uses TRBV5-1 and TRBJ2-2; no definite D call. Trimming pared 0 bases from V and 3 bases from J, leaving 6 bases between. Germline loops: CDR1 SGHRS, CDR2 YFSETQ. This CDR3 is built from 14 residues.

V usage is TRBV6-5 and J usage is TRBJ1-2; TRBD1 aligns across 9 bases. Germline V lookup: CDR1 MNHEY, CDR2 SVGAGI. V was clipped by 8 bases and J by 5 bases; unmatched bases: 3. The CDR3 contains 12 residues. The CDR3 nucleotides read TGTGCCAGCCAGGGACAGGGATATGGCTACACCTTC. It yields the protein CASQGQGYGYTF.

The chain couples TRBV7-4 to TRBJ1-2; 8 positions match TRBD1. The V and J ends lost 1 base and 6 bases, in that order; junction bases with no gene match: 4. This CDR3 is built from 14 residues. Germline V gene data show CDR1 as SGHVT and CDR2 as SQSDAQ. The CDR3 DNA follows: TGTGCCAGCAGCTTAGTTAGGACAGGGAATGGCTACACCTTC. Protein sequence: CASSLVRTGNGYTF.

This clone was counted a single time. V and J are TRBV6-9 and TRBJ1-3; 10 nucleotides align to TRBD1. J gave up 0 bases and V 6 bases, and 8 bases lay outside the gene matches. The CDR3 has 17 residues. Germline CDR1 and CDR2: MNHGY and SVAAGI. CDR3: CASRPETGGFSGNTIYF. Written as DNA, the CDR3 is TGTGCCAGCAGACCCGAGACAGGGGGCTTCTCTGGAAACACCATATATTTT.

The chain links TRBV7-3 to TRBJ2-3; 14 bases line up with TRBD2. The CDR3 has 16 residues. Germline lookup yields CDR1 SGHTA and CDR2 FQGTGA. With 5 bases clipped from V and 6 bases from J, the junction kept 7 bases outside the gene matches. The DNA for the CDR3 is TGTGCCAGCAGCAGGCGACTAGCGGGAGGGTCGGATACGCAGTATTTT. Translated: CASSRRLAGGSDTQYF.

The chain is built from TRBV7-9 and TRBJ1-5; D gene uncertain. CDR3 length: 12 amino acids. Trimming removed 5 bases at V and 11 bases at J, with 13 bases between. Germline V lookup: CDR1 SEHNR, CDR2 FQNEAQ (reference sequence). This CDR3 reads CASSVFSEAQHF. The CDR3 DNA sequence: TGTGCCAGCAGCGTCTTTAGCGAAGCCCAGCATTTT.

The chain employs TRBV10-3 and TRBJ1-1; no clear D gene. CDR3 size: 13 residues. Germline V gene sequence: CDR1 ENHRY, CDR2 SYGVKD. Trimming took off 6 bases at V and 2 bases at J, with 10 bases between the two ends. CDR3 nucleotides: TGTGCCATCAGCGGACTGTCCAACACTGAAGCTTTCTTT. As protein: CAISGLSNTEAFF.

DNA of the CDR3: TGTGCCAGCAGACCGTCACAGGGTTATAGCACAGATACGCAGTATTTT. It is translated as CASRPSQGYSTDTQYF. The gene calls are TRBV5-4 and TRBJ2-3, with a weak D call TRBD1 (6 bases). V was pared by 5 bases and J by 0 bases, with 16 bases between. The CDR3 has 16 residues. CDR1 SGHNT and CDR2 YYREEE come from the germline V gene (reference sequence).

CDR3 loop: CSAKRDRSSYEQYF. In DNA form, the CDR3 reads TGCAGCGCAAAACGGGACAGGAGCTCCTACGAGCAGTACTTC. The chain has TRBV29-1 and TRBJ2-7, with 8 bases aligning to TRBD1. Germline CDR1 and CDR2: SQVTM and ANQGSEA. This CDR3 contains 14 residues. Trimming took 7 bases from V and 0 from J; bases not matched to a gene: 8.

The CDR3 protein is CASSLGAGGWVNTEAFF. CDR3 coding DNA: TGCGCCAGCAGCTTGGGGGCAGGGGGCTGGGTGAACACTGAAGCTTTCTTT. The J gene is TRBJ1-1, the V gene TRBV5-1; 8 bases fit TRBD1. The ends lost 0 bases at V and 0 bases at J; junction bases unmatched: 7. This CDR3 has 17 amino acids. The V gene's germline CDR1 is SGHRS and CDR2 YFSETQ.